Below, 16 T cell receptor beta chains from the same sample are listed, as sequenced in a study of siplizumab effects on memory and regulatory T cells (dated by TCRdb to about 2019). Receptor amplification or capture employed the immunoSEQ multiplex PCR assay. TCRdb took over this immuneACCESS table, retaining in-frame rearrangements with V and J assigned. Such tables are incomplete; in checked studies, under half of the missing clones stem from an unresolved V gene, and the remainder is unexplained. Recorded for this sample are about 60,000 clones; roughly 80% of them occurred a single time. The ten most abundant clones make up 3.5% to 4.5% of the sample. The material sequenced was memory CD4+ T cells sorted from blood. What the cell subset or site label conveys for this sample: unstimulated CD4+ memory T cells. These receptor sequences come from a human donor in good health.

J is TRBJ2-7 and V is TRBV7-8; D is perhaps TRBD1 or TRBD2 (7 bases each). Trimming cost V 5 bases and J 0 bases, with 11 bases left between them. CDR3 size: 14 residues. The germline V gene encodes CDR1 SGHVS and CDR2 FQNEAQ. The CDR3 DNA reads as TGTGCCAGCAGCCAGGGGGGGCTCTCCTACGAGCAGTACTTC. The encoded protein is CASSQGGLSYEQYF.

This clone was observed a few times. The chain couples TRBV5-1 to TRBJ1-1; weak D call: TRBD1 (5 bases). The CDR3 length is 15 residues. CDR1 SGHRS and CDR2 YFSETQ come from the germline V gene. V lost 3 bases and J lost 1, with 13 bases in between. The CDR3 spells CASSSGRQGNTEAFF. The CDR3 DNA reads as TGCGCCAGCAGCTCGGGGCGGCAGGGGAACACTGAAGCTTTCTTT.

In its sample, this clone was seen a few times. The rearrangement joins TRBV9 to TRBJ2-1; D remains unclear. Trimming cost V 0 bases and J 0 bases, with 7 bases left between them. The length of the CDR3 is 15 residues. Looked up from germline, CDR1 is SGDLS and CDR2 is YYNGEE. The CDR3 spells CASSVGVTSYNEQFF. The CDR3 nucleotides are TGTGCCAGCAGCGTAGGGGTAACCTCCTACAATGAGCAGTTCTTC.

The CDR3 DNA follows: TGTGCCAGCAGCAAGGGACTAGCGGGGCACTACGAGCAGTACTTC. It codes for CASSKGLAGHYEQYF. The rearrangement links TRBV21-1 to TRBJ2-7; the DNA was not compared with TRBD2, the D call given in the table. TRBV21-1 is a known pseudogene. The CDR3 is 15 amino acids.

This rearrangement joins TRBV29-1 to TRBJ2-5, with a possible D match to TRBD2 (7 bases). The germline V gene has CDR1 SQVTM and CDR2 ANQGSEA. CDR3 length equals 12 residues. V shed 7 bases and J shed 5 bases, with 14 bases lying between them. In nucleotides, the CDR3 is TGCAGCGCTGGGGGGGGGCTGGAGACCCAGTACTTC. Translated: CSAGGGLETQYF.

The gene calls are TRBV7-9 and TRBJ2-5, with 8 bases fitting TRBD1. CDR1 is SEHNR and CDR2 is FQNEAQ in the germline V gene (reference sequence). This CDR3 region has 15 residues. J was trimmed by 5 bases and V by 4 bases; bases with no gene match: 9. CDR3 region: CASSYWTGMMETQYF. The CDR3 DNA sequence: TGTGCCAGCAGCTATTGGACAGGGATGATGGAGACCCAGTACTTC.

The rearrangement uses TRBV27 and TRBJ2-6, with D unresolved. The CDR3 length is 18 residues. Germline values: CDR1 MNHEY, CDR2 SMNVEV (reference sequence). Trimming stripped 5 bases from V and 5 bases from J, with 22 bases between. DNA for the CDR3: TGTGCCAGCAGTGTAAGGGTCTGGCTACAAAGTCGGGCCAACGTCCTGACTTTC. Protein sequence: CASSVRVWLQSRANVLTF.

V gene TRBV5-6 combines with J gene TRBJ2-3; TRBD2 agrees at 7 bases. Germline V gene sequence: CDR1 SGHDT, CDR2 YYEEEE. V gave up 3 bases and J gave up 7 bases; unmatched junction bases: 14. CDR3 size: 16 residues. The CDR3 DNA follows: TGTGCCAGCAGCTCTAACCTAGGGACTACACACAATACGCAGTATTTT. Protein sequence: CASSSNLGTTHNTQYF.

The chain has TRBV27 and TRBJ1-1; possible D gene TRBD1, 5 bases. V was cut by 9 bases and J by 1 base, with 12 bases left in between. Germline CDR1 reads MNHEY; CDR2 reads SMNVEV (reference sequence). CDR3 length: 13 residues. The CDR3 is CASNRGQNTEAFF. In nucleotides, the CDR3 is TGTGCCAGTAATAGGGGCCAGAACACTGAAGCTTTCTTT.

The chain links TRBV6-1 to TRBJ2-2; no reliable D call. Germline loops: CDR1 MNHNS, CDR2 SASEGT. The CDR3 totals 14 residues. Trimming stripped 6 bases from V and 1 base from J, with 9 bases between. CDR3 in DNA: TGTGCCAGCAGAGGACCGGTGAACACCGGGGAGCTGTTTTTT. It specifies CASRGPVNTGELFF.

The chain links TRBV5-4 to TRBJ1-2, with D possibly matching TRBD1 (6 bases). CDR1 and CDR2 from the germline V gene are SGHNT and YYREEE (reference sequence). The V end was cut by 4 bases, the J end by 4 bases, with 17 bases between. This CDR3 has 15 residues. CDR3 residues: CASSQAGMGAYGYTF. CDR3 coding DNA: TGTGCCAGCAGCCAAGCGGGGATGGGGGCCTATGGCTACACCTTC.

The chain recombines TRBV30 with TRBJ1-1, with D tentatively TRBD1 (5 bases). Between the trimmed V and J ends, which lost 3 bases and 1 base, there was a span of 9 bases. The CDR3 consists of 13 residues. Per germline, CDR1 GTSNPN and CDR2 SVGIG (reference sequence). The CDR3 DNA follows: TGTGCCTGGAGCTTCGGGGGGAACACTGAAGCTTTCTTT. This translates into CAWSFGGNTEAFF.

The V call is TRBV9, the J call TRBJ1-3; TRBD1 aligns across 9 bases. The CDR3 spans 15 residues. Trimming took 3 bases from V and 3 from J; bases not matched to a gene: 4. Germline assignment: CDR1 SGDLS and CDR2 YYNGEE. Here the CDR3 DNA reads TGTGCCAGCAGCGAACAGGGGGCCTTTGGAAACACCATATATTTT. It translates to CASSEQGAFGNTIYF. Drawing the rest from reference TRBV9 and TRBJ1-3, the complete variable domain is DSGVTQTPKHLITATGQRVTLRCSPRSGDLSVYWYQQSLDQGLQFLIQYYNGEERAKGNILERFSAQQFPDLHSELNLSSLELGDSALYFCASSEQGAFGNTIYFGEGSWLTVV.

This clone was counted between two and nine times. The rearrangement links TRBV4-1 to TRBJ2-7; 7 positions agree with TRBD1. The germline CDR1 and CDR2 sequences are MGHRA and YSYEKL. This CDR3 region has 18 residues. J was trimmed by 1 base and V by 0 bases; bases with no gene match: 12. CDR3 nucleotide sequence: TGCGCCAGCAGCCAAGAGACAGGGTTGGCTATTGGGTCCTACGAGCAGTACTTC. This translates into CASSQETGLAIGSYEQYF.

The chain has TRBV5-6 and TRBJ1-6; D might be TRBD1 (6 bases). The V gene lost 2 bases and the J gene lost 7 bases, with 13 bases spanning the gap. The CDR3 is made up of 15 amino acids. Looked up from germline, CDR1 is SGHDT and CDR2 is YYEEEE. For the CDR3, the DNA is TGTGCCAGCAGCTTAGAAACAGGGCCCAATTCACCCCTCCACTTT. It encodes CASSLETGPNSPLHF.

This chain joins TRBV19 and TRBJ2-7, with 7 nucleotides matching TRBD1. After removal of 4 bases from V and 0 bases from J, the junction contained 0 bases not matched to a gene. This CDR3 contains 13 residues. CDR1 and CDR2 (germline): LNHDA, SQIVND (reference sequence). CDR3 sequence (DNA): TGTGCCAGTAGTAGGGACAGCTCCTACGAGCAGTACTTC. Translating it yields CASSRDSSYEQYF.